This is a list of T cell receptor beta chains from one sample in a study of cytomegalovirus exposure and HLA in healthy donors. Sequencing used immunoSEQ multiplex PCR; TCRdb keeps in-frame clones, though not all of them. The table records about 140,000 clones, about 75% of them present only once. Sequencing used PBMCs. The receptors were gathered from a man aged 55 to 70 in good health and CMV-seronegative. The conserved cysteine and the conserved F or W are not part of the CDR3 here.

V gene	J gene	CDR3 protein
TRBV11-2	TRBJ1-1	ASSLVGGREAF
TRBV21-1	TRBJ2-7	ASSKGAPYEQY
TRBV9	TRBJ1-1	ASSADQGYTEAF
TRBV10-3	TRBJ2-1	AISESRTSGSHEQF
TRBV7-6	TRBJ1-1	ASSFTGENTEAF
TRBV7-2	TRBJ2-1	ASSLREGENEQF
TRBV30	TRBJ2-5	AWSLGQGEGETQY
TRBV5-1	TRBJ2-6	ASSLDRGAGANVLT
TRBV28	TRBJ2-7	ASSPSPPSYEQY
TRBV29-1	TRBJ2-5	SVGSPGETQY
TRBV30	TRBJ2-7	AWRNAGVHEQY
TRBV7-8	TRBJ2-2	ASSLRGQGARNTGELF
TRBV30	TRBJ2-1	AWAGTSGRGSYNEQF
TRBV30	TRBJ2-7	AWSEGYEQY
TRBV11-2	TRBJ2-5	ASSLGLAGAETQY
TRBV4-2	TRBJ2-5	ASSQVGRERMETQY
TRBV7-8	TRBJ1-1	ASSLATGGDTEAF
TRBV10-3	TRBJ2-7	AISESHAYEQY
TRBV6-5	TRBJ2-7	ASSYQDTGDEQY
TRBV2	TRBJ1-2	ASRMGRVNYGYT
TRBV28	TRBJ1-6	ASSLLQGISYNSPLH
TRBV7-9	TRBJ1-2	ASGTENYGYT
TRBV5-1	TRBJ2-3	ASSLPGGEGTDTQY
TRBV5-6	TRBJ2-1	ASSLDGRALDEQF
TRBV30	TRBJ2-2	AWSGGGYTGELF
TRBV14	TRBJ2-5	ASSHPGRETQY
TRBV15	TRBJ2-5	ATSRVSGSGSETQY
TRBV5-1	TRBJ2-3	ASSLSGVGTDTQY
TRBV6-1	TRBJ2-7	ASSEEGVNQY
TRBV10-3	TRBJ2-4	AISESINPGGANIQY
TRBV7-6	TRBJ2-7	ASSAGLAGGSSYEQY
TRBV14	TRBJ2-5	ASSEGGRQETQY
TRBV25-1	TRBJ2-4	ASSVSGAKNIQY
TRBV19	TRBJ2-5	ASSITGNQETQY
TRBV7-9	TRBJ1-5	ASSSLDRHQPQH
TRBV7-3	TRBJ2-7	ASSFRGPSSYEQY
TRBV25-1	TRBJ1-5	ASSDAGTNQPQH
TRBV5-4	TRBJ1-1	ASSLAADMNTEAF
TRBV5-6	TRBJ1-1	ASSLEGSGAF
TRBV28	TRBJ2-5	ASSTRDRGRETQY
TRBV7-8	TRBJ1-1	ASSSRTGGEAF
TRBV5-5	TRBJ2-1	ASSLAGVGQGSYNEQF
TRBV2	TRBJ2-2	ASKTFGTSGQTNTGELF
TRBV7-9	TRBJ2-3	ASSTSKRYTDTQY
TRBV11-2	TRBJ1-2	ASSLEQGQKFYGYT
TRBV6-1	TRBJ1-1	ASYILSYRDTEAF
TRBV25-1	TRBJ2-7	ASSEDSSYEQY
TRBV27	TRBJ1-2	ASSFLVDRGIDGYT
TRBV2	TRBJ2-7	ASRSRRTVAINEQY
TRBV6-1	TRBJ1-5	ASSETDRGSIQPQH
TRBV7-9	TRBJ2-7	ASSLAAGGPGDEQY
TRBV7-3	TRBJ1-2	ASSLGQYGYT
TRBV2	TRBJ2-5	ASRPLAGGQETQY
TRBV19	TRBJ2-2	ASSSISDRSYGELF
TRBV11-2	TRBJ2-7	ASSSTGDRPEQY
TRBV11-1	TRBJ2-7	ASSRHRSGTGTRNYEQY
TRBV27	TRBJ2-7	ASSRGWQSYEQY
TRBV9	TRBJ1-1	ASSVQGGEAF
TRBV25-1	TRBJ2-2	ASRDRQPGELF
TRBV27	TRBJ2-5	ASSFRGQETQY